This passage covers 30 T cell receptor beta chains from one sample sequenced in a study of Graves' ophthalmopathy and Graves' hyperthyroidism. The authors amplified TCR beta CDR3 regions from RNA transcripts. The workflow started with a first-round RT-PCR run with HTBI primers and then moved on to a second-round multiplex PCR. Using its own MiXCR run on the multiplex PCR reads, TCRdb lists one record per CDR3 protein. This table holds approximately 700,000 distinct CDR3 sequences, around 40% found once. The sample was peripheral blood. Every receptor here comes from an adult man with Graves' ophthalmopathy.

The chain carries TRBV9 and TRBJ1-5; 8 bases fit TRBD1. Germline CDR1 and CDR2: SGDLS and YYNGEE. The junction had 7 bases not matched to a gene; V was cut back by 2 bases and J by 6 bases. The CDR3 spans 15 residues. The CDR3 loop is CASSVTGGGGQPQHF. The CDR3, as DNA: TGTGCCAGCAGCGTCACAGGGGGAGGCGGTCAGCCCCAGCATTTT.

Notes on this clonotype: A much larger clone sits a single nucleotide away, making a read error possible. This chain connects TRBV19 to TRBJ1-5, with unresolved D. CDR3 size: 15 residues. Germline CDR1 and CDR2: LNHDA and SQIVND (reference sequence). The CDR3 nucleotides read TGTGTCAGTAGTTTAAGACTGAATAGCAATCAGCCCCAGCATTTT. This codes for CVSSLRLNSNQPQHF.

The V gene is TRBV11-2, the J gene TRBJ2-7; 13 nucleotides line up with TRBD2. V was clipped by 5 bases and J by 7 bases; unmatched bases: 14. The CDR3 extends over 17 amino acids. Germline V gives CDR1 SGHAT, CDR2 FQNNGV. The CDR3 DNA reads TGTGCCAGCAGCATAACCTCGAGACTAGCGGGAGGAAGGGAGCAGTACTTC. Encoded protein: CASSITSRLAGGREQYF.

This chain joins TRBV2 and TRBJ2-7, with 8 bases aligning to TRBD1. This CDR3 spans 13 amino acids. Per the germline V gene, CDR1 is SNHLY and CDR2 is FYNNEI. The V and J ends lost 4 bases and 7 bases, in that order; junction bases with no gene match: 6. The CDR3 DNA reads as TGTGCCAGCAGTGCAGACAGGGGTCGGGAGCAGTACTTC. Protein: CASSADRGREQYF.

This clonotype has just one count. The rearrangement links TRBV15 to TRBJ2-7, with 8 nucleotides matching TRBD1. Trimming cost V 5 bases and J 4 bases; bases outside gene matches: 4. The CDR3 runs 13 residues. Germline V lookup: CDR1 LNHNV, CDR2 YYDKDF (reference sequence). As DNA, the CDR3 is TGTGCCACCAGCCCAGGGGGCGGTTACGAGCAGTACTTC. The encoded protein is CATSPGGGYEQYF. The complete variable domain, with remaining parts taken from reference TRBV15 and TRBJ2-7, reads DAMVIQNPRYQVTQFGKPVTLSCSQTLNHNVMYWYQQKSSQAPKLLFHYYDKDFNNEADTPDNFQSRRPNTSFCFLDIRSPGLGDTAMYLCATSPGGGYEQYFGPGTRLTVT.

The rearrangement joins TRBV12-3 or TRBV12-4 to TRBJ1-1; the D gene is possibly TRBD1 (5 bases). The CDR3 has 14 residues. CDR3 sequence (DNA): TGTGCTAGTGGTTTCGGGGGATCGGACACTGAAGCTTTCTTT. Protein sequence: CASGFGGSDTEAFF.

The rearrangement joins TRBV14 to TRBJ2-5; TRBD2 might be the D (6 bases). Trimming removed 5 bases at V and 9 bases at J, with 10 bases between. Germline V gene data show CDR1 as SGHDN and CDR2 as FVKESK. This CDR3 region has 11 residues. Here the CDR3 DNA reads TGTGCCAGCAGCGCCGGGGAGGCCCAGTACTTC. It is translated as CASSAGEAQYF.

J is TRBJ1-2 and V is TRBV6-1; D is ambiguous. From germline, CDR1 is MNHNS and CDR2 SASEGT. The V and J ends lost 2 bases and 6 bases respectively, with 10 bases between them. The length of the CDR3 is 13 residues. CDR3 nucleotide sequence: TGTGCCAGCAGTGAAACTTTAAACCATGGCTACACCTTC. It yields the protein CASSETLNHGYTF.

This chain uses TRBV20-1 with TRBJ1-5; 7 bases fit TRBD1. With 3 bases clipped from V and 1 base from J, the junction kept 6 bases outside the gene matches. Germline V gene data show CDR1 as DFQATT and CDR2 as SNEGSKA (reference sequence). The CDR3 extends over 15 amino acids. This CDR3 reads CSARGPGGSNQPQHF. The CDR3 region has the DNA TGCAGTGCTAGGGGCCCAGGGGGAAGCAATCAGCCCCAGCATTTT.

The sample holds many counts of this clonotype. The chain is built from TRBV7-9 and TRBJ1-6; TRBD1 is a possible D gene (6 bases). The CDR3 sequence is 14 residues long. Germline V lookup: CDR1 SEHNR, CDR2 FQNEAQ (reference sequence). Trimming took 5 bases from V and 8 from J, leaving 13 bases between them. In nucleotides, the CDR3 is TGTGCCAGCAGCCAGGGGTACAGGGATTCACCCCTCCACTTT. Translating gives CASSQGYRDSPLHF. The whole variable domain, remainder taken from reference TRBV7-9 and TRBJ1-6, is DTGVSQNPRHKITKRGQNVTFRCDPISEHNRLYWYRQTLGQGPEFLTYFQNEAQLEKSRLLSDRFSAERPKGSFSTLEIQRTEQGDSAMYLCASSQGYRDSPLHFGNGTRLTVT.

CDR3 amino acids: CASRRTGFDEQYF. The CDR3 DNA reads TGTGCCAGCAGGCGGACAGGGTTCGACGAGCAGTACTTC. V gene TRBV2 combines with J gene TRBJ2-7; the match to TRBD1 covers 8 bases. From germline, CDR1 is SNHLY and CDR2 FYNNEI. The CDR3 covers 13 residues. The junction had 6 bases not matched to a gene; V was cut back by 6 bases and J by 5 bases.

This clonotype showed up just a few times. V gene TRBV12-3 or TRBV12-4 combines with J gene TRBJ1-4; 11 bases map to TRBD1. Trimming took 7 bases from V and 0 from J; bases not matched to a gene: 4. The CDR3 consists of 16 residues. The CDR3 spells CASTVGQGATNEKLFF. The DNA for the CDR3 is TGTGCCAGCACCGTGGGACAGGGGGCAACTAATGAAAAACTGTTTTTT.

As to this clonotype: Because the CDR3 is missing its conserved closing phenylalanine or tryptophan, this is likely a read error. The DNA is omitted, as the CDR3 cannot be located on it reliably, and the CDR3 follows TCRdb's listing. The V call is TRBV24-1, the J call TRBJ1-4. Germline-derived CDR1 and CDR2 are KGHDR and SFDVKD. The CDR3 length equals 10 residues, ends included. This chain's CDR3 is CASSYSSGEL.

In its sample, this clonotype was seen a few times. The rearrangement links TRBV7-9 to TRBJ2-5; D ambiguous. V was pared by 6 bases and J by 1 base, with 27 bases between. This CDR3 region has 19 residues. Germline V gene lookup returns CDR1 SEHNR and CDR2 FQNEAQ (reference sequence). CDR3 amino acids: CASRYVVDQTRPTQETQYF. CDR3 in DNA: TGTGCCAGCAGATACGTTGTGGACCAAACAAGGCCTACCCAAGAGACCCAGTACTTC.

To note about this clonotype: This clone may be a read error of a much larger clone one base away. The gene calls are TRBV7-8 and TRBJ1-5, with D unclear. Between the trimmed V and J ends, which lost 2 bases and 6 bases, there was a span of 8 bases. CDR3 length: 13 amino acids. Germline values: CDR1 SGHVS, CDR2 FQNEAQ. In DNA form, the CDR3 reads TGTGCCAGCAGCTTAAATTCTGCTCAGCCCCAGCATTTT. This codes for CASSLNSAQPQHF.

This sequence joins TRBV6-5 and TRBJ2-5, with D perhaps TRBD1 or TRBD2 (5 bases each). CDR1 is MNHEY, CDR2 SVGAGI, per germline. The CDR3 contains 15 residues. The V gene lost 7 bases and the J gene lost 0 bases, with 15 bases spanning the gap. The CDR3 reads CASTATGTNQETQYF. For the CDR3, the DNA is TGTGCCAGCACCGCTACGGGGACGAACCAAGAGACCCAGTACTTC.

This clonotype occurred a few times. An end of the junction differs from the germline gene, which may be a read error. The CDR3 coding sequence is TGTGCCAGCAGTTACTCGATTCCGGGGGGGTGGGATGAAAAACTGTTTTTT. As protein: CASSYSIPGGWDEKLFF. The rearrangement joins TRBV10-3 to TRBJ1-4, with TRBD1 as a possible D gene (5 bases). Germline assignment: CDR1 ENHRY and CDR2 SYGVKD. The CDR3 covers 17 residues.

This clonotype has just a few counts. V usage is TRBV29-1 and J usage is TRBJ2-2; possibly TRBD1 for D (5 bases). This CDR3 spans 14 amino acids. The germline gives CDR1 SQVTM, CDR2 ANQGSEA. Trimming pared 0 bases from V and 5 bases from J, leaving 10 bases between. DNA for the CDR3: TGCAGCGTTGAAGATCCCAGGGCAACCGGGGAGCTGTTTTTT. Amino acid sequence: CSVEDPRATGELFF.

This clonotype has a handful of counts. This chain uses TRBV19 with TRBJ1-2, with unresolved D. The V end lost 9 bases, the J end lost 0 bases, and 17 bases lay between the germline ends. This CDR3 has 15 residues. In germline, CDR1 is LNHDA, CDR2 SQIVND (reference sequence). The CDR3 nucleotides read TGTGCCAGCCGCGGGCAGCCGCAACCTAACTATGGCTACACCTTC. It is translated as CASRGQPQPNYGYTF.

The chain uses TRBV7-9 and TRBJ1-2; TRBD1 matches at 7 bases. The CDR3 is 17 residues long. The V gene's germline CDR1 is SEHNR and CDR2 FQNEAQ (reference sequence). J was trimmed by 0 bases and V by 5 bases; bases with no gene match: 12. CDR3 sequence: CASSPRTGTLTNYGYTF. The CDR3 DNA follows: TGTGCCAGCAGCCCCCGGACAGGAACTCTAACTAACTATGGCTACACCTTC.

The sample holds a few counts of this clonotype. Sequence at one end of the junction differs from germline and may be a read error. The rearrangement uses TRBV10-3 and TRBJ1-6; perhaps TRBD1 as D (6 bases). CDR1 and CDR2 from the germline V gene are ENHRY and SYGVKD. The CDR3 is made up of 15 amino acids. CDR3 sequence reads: CASSYSQGFGSPLHF. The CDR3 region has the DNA TGTGCCAGCAGTTACTCGCAGGGGTTCGGTTCACCCCTCCACTTT.

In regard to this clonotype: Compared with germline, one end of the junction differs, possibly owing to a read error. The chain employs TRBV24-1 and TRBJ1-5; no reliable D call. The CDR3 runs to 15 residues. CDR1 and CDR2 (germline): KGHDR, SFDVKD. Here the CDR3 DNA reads TGTGCCAGCAGTTACCGAGACCAGATCTATCAGCCCCAGCATTTT. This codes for CASSYRDQIYQPQHF.

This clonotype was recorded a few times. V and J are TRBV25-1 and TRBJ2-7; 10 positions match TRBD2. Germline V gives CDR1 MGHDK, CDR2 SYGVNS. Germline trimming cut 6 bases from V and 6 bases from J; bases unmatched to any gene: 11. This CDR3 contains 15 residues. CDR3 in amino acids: CASREGFSGRVEQYF. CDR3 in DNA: TGTGCCAGCAGGGAAGGTTTCAGCGGGAGGGTCGAGCAGTACTTC.

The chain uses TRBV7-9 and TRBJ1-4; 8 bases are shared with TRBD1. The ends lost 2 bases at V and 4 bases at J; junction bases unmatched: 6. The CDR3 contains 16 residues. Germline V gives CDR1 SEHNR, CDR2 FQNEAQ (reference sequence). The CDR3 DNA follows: TGTGCCAGCAGCTTACAAGGACAGGGCAGTAATGAAAAACTGTTTTTT. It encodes CASSLQGQGSNEKLFF.

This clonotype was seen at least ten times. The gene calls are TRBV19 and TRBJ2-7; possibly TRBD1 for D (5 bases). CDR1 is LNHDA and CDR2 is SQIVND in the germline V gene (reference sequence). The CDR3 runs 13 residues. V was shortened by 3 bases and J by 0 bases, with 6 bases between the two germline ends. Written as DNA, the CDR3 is TGTGCCAGTAGTATGGACAACTCCTACGAGCAGTACTTC. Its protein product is CASSMDNSYEQYF.

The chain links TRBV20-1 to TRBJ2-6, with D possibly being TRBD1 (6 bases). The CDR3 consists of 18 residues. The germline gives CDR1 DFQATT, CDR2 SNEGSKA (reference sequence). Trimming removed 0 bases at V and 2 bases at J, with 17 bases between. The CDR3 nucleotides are TGCAGTGCTAGAGATAGCAGGGGACCCGGGGCTGGGGCCAACGTCCTGACTTTC. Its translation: CSARDSRGPGAGANVLTF.

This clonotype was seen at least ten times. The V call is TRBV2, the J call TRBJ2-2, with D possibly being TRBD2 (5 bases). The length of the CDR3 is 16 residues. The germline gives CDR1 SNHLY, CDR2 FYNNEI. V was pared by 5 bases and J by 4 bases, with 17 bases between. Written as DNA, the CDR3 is TGTGCCAGCAGTTTCTCCCGGGATCCAAGCACCGGGGAGCTGTTTTTT. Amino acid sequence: CASSFSRDPSTGELFF.

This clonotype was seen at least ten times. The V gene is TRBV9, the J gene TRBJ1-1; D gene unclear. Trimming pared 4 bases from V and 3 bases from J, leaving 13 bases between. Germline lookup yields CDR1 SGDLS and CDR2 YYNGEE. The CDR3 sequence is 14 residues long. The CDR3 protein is CASSPRLLDTEAFF. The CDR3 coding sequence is TGTGCCAGCAGCCCCCGACTCCTGGACACTGAAGCTTTCTTT.

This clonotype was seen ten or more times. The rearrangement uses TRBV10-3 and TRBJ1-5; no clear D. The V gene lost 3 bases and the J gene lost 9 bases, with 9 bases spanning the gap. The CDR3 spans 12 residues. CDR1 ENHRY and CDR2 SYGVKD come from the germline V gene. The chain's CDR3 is CAISDFGAPQHF. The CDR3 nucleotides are TGTGCCATCAGTGATTTCGGTGCGCCCCAGCATTTT.

CDR3 sequence (DNA): TGTGCCAGCAGCTTAGGGGGAGGGGAAGCCGAGCAGTACTTC. Amino acid sequence: CASSLGGGEAEQYF. V usage is TRBV7-2 and J usage is TRBJ2-7, with 7 nucleotides matching TRBD2. J lost 6 bases, V lost 1 base, and 6 bases had no gene match. This CDR3 has 14 amino acids. CDR1 is SGHTA and CDR2 is FQGNSA in the germline V gene.